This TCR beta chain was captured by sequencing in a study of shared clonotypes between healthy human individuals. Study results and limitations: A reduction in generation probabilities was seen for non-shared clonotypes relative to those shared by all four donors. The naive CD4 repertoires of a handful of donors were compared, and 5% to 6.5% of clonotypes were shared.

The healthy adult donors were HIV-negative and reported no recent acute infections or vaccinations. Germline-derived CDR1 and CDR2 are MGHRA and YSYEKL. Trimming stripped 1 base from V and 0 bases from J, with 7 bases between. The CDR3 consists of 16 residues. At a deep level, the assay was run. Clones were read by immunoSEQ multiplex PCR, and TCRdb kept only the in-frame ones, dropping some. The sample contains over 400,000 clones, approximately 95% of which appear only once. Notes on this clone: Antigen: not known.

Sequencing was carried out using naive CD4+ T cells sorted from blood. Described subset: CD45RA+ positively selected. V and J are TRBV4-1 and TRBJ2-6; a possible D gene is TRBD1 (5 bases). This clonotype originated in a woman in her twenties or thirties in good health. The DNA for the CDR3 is TGCGCCAGCAGCCAAGGTCAGGGCTCTGGGGCCAACGTCCTGACTTTC. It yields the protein CASSQGQGSGANVLTF.